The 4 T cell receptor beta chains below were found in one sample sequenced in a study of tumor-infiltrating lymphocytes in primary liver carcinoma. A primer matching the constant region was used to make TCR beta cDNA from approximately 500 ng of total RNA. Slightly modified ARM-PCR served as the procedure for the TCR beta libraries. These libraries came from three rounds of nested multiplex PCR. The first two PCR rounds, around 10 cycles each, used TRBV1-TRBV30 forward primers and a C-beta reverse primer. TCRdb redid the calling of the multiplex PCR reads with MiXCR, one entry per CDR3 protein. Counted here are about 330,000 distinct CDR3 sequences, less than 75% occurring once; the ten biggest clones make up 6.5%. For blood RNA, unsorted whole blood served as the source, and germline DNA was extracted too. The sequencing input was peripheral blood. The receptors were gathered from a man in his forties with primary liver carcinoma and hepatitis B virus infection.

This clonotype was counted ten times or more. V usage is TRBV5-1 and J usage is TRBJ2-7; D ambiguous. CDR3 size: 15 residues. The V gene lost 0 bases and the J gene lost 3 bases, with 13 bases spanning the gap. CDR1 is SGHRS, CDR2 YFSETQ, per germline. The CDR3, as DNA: TGCGCCAGCAGCTTGGATGGCACAACCATCTACGAGCAGTACTTC. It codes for CASSLDGTTIYEQYF.

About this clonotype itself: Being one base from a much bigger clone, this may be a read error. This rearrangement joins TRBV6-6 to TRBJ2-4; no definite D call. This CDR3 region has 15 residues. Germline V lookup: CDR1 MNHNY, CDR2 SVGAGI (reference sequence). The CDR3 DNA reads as TGTGCCAGCAGTTACCTGAGCGAGGCCAAATACATTCAGTACTTC. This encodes CASSYLSEAKYIQYF.

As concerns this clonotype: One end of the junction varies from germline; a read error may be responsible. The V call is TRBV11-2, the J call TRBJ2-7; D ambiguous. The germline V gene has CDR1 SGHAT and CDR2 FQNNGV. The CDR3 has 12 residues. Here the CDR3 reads CAGSPWGYEEYF. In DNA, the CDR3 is TGTGCCGGCAGCCCATGGGGATACGAGGAGTACTTC.

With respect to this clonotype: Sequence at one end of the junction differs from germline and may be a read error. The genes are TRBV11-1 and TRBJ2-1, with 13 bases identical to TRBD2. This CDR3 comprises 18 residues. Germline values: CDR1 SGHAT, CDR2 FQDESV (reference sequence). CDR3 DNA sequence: TGTGCCAGCAGCTCGGGGCCCGCTGGACTAGCGGGAGCGAATGAGCAGTCCTTC. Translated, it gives CASSSGPAGLAGANEQSF.